This T cell receptor beta chain was retrieved from a study of T-cell memory formation after mild COVID-19. Study-wide context: TCR clusters mostly belonged to single donors. Study results and limitations: The authors did not confirm SARS-CoV-2 specificity of second-wave clones peaking day 37. Later expanders leaned toward CD4+, whereas clones contracting from day 15 to 85 were balanced CD4/CD8. The study detected some responding clones in pre-infection memory, suggesting cross-reactive memory joined.

As concerns this clonotype: Its antigen is unknown.

TCRdb itself ran the 5' RACE reads through MiXCR, one entry per CDR3 protein. The data show hundreds of thousands of distinct CDR3 sequences, roughly 18% seen once. Germline V gives CDR1 LNHNV, CDR2 YYDKDF (reference sequence). V lost 0 bases to trimming and J lost 12 bases, with 9 bases between them. This CDR3 comprises 12 residues. The sequence was collected from a man aged 18 to 35 who had mild COVID-19 (a few samples of this study predate the infection). Cell type and time point are not known. The rearrangement uses TRBV15 and TRBJ2-1; a weak D match, TRBD1 (6 bases). The sequenced sample was PBMCs or a T cell subset sorted from them (not recorded which). The CDR3 is CATSREDSLQFF. The CDR3 DNA follows: TGTGCCACCAGCAGAGAGGACAGTTTGCAGTTCTTC.